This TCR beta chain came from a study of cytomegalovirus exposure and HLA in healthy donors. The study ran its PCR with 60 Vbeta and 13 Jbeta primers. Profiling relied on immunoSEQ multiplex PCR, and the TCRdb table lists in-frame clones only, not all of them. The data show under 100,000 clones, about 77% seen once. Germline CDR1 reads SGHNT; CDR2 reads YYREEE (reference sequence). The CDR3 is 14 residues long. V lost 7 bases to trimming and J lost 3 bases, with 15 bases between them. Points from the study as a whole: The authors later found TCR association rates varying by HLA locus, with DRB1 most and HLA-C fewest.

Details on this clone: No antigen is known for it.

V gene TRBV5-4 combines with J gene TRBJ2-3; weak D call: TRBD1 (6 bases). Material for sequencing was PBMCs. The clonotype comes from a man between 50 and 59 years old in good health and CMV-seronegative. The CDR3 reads CASLRQGGTDTQYF. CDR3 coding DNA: TGTGCCAGCCTTCGACAAGGGGGTACAGATACGCAGTATTTT.